This is a list of T cell receptor beta chains from one sample in a study of patients and donors after allogeneic stem cell transplantation. From the RT-PCR reads, TCRdb called clonotypes with MiXCR, one entry per CDR3 protein. Of hundreds of thousands of distinct CDR3 sequences listed, under 20% were seen once; the top ten hold roughly 7%. Sample: blood, either unsorted or a sorted T cell fraction (not recorded which). These receptors came from a human donor who was either an allogeneic HSCT recipient or a stem cell or donor lymphocyte infusion donor (not recorded which). It is not recorded whose cells these are; they may come from a transplant donor. The CDR3 runs from the conserved cysteine through the conserved F or W. Fields, in order: clone size, J gene, CDR3 length, D gene, V gene, CDR3 protein, CDR3 DNA. A D gene is named only where the DNA matches it firmly. Part of the rows lack a size; the others show once, few, many or a class for expanded clones.

clone size: NA
J gene: TRBJ2-1
CDR3 length: 14
D gene: NA
V gene: TRBV25-1
CDR3 protein: CASSQASTYNEQFF
CDR3 DNA: TGTGCCAGCTCTCAGGCTTCAACCTACAATGAGCAGTTCTTC

clone size: few
J gene: TRBJ2-3
CDR3 length: 17
D gene: NA
V gene: TRBV6-5
CDR3 protein: CASSYPLVGGSTDTQYF
CDR3 DNA: TGTGCCAGCAGTTACCCCTTGGTGGGCGGAAGCACAGATACGCAGTATTTT

clone size: NA
J gene: TRBJ1-2
CDR3 length: 14
D gene: NA
V gene: TRBV29-1
CDR3 protein: CSVAIGRGADGYTF
CDR3 DNA: TGCAGCGTCGCAATAGGTAGGGGCGCCGATGGCTACACCTTC

clone size: many
J gene: TRBJ2-1
CDR3 length: 13
D gene: TRBD2
V gene: TRBV29-1
CDR3 protein: CSVVAGGGNEQFF
CDR3 DNA: TGCAGCGTTGTAGCGGGAGGGGGTAATGAGCAGTTCTTC

clone size: few
J gene: TRBJ1-2
CDR3 length: 14
D gene: NA
V gene: TRBV15
CDR3 protein: CATRDRPLSRGYTF
CDR3 DNA: TGTGCCACCAGAGACAGGCCCTTAAGTAGGGGCTACACCTTC

clone size: many
J gene: TRBJ2-4
CDR3 length: 15
D gene: TRBD2
V gene: TRBV29-1
CDR3 protein: CSVGGDYLAKNIQYF
CDR3 DNA: TGCAGCGTTGGAGGGGACTACTTAGCCAAAAACATTCAGTACTTC

clone size: few
J gene: TRBJ2-3
CDR3 length: 15
D gene: NA
V gene: TRBV4-3
CDR3 protein: CASSDHSYSTDTQYF
CDR3 DNA: TGCGCCAGCAGCGACCACTCTTATAGCACAGATACGCAGTATTTT

clone size: many
J gene: TRBJ1-1
CDR3 length: 15
D gene: NA
V gene: TRBV4-1
CDR3 protein: CASSQPGTLNTEAFF
CDR3 DNA: TGCGCCAGCAGCCAACCCGGGACACTCAACACTGAAGCTTTCTTT

clone size: NA
J gene: TRBJ2-1
CDR3 length: 16
D gene: TRBD2
V gene: TRBV7-9
CDR3 protein: CASSNPTSGGGNEQFF
CDR3 DNA: TGTGCCAGCAGCAACCCGACTAGCGGGGGGGGGAATGAGCAGTTCTTC

clone size: NA
J gene: TRBJ2-3
CDR3 length: 16
D gene: NA
V gene: TRBV7-9
CDR3 protein: CASSPVRTRDTDTQYF
CDR3 DNA: TGTGCCAGCAGCCCCGTCCGGACCCGGGACACAGATACGCAGTATTTT

clone size: few
J gene: TRBJ2-5
CDR3 length: 13
D gene: NA
V gene: TRBV24-1
CDR3 protein: CATSDSLQGTQYF
CDR3 DNA: TGTGCCACCAGTGATTCCTTACAGGGGACCCAGTACTTC

clone size: few
J gene: TRBJ2-2
CDR3 length: 12
D gene: TRBD2
V gene: TRBV30
CDR3 protein: CAWTSGGGELFF
CDR3 DNA: TGTGCCTGGACTAGCGGGGGCGGGGAGCTGTTTTTT

clone size: few
J gene: TRBJ2-2
CDR3 length: 15
D gene: NA
V gene: TRBV20-1
CDR3 protein: CSAGSWGTSAGELFF
CDR3 DNA: TGCAGTGCTGGTAGTTGGGGGACCTCTGCCGGGGAGCTGTTTTTT

clone size: NA
J gene: TRBJ2-5
CDR3 length: 15
D gene: TRBD2
V gene: TRBV7-9
CDR3 protein: CASSRRRLAKETQYF
CDR3 DNA: TGTGCCAGCAGCCGCCGGAGACTAGCGAAGGAGACCCAGTACTTC

clone size: few
J gene: TRBJ2-7
CDR3 length: 15
D gene: TRBD1
V gene: TRBV10-3
CDR3 protein: CAISTPGQGRNEQYF
CDR3 DNA: TGTGCCATCAGTACACCGGGACAGGGGAGGAACGAGCAGTACTTC

clone size: few
J gene: TRBJ1-5
CDR3 length: 13
D gene: NA
V gene: TRBV6-6
CDR3 protein: CASSNGGDQPQHF
CDR3 DNA: TGTGCCAGCAGCAACGGAGGGGATCAGCCCCAGCATTTT

clone size: few
J gene: TRBJ1-2
CDR3 length: 14
D gene: TRBD1
V gene: TRBV5-1
CDR3 protein: CASSLGGGFYGYTF
CDR3 DNA: TGCGCCAGCAGCTTGGGAGGGGGCTTCTATGGCTACACCTTC

clone size: few
J gene: TRBJ2-3
CDR3 length: 13
D gene: NA
V gene: TRBV20-1
CDR3 protein: CSARYRGTDTQYF
CDR3 DNA: TGCAGTGCTAGGTATCGCGGAACAGATACGCAGTATTTT

clone size: NA
J gene: TRBJ1-3
CDR3 length: 15
D gene: TRBD1
V gene: TRBV7-2
CDR3 protein: CASSSQGAGGNTIYF
CDR3 DNA: TGTGCCAGCAGCTCCCAGGGGGCGGGGGGAAACACCATATATTTT

clone size: few
J gene: TRBJ1-1
CDR3 length: 11
D gene: NA
V gene: TRBV5-6
CDR3 protein: CASSYRDEAFF
CDR3 DNA: TGTGCCAGCAGCTACAGGGATGAAGCTTTCTTT

clone size: NA
J gene: TRBJ1-2
CDR3 length: 15
D gene: NA
V gene: TRBV5-1
CDR3 protein: CASSNPVRGWYGYTF
CDR3 DNA: TGCGCCAGCAGCAACCCGGTCAGGGGTTGGTATGGCTACACCTTC

clone size: many
J gene: TRBJ2-5
CDR3 length: 12
D gene: NA
V gene: TRBV5-1
CDR3 protein: CASSSYGETQYF
CDR3 DNA: TGCGCCAGCAGCTCTTATGGGGAGACCCAGTACTTC

clone size: few
J gene: TRBJ1-2
CDR3 length: 12
D gene: NA
V gene: TRBV7-2
CDR3 protein: CASSSLGQSRTF
CDR3 DNA: TGTGCCAGCAGCTCCCTTGGACAGTCAAGGACCTTC

clone size: many
J gene: TRBJ2-2
CDR3 length: 13
D gene: NA
V gene: TRBV12-3/TRBV12-4
CDR3 protein: CASSRGYTGELFF
CDR3 DNA: TGTGCCAGCAGTAGGGGGTACACCGGGGAGCTGTTTTTT

clone size: NA
J gene: TRBJ2-1
CDR3 length: 13
D gene: NA
V gene: TRBV6-2/TRBV6-3
CDR3 protein: CASSWTLYNEQFF
CDR3 DNA: TGTGCCAGCAGCTGGACTCTCTACAATGAGCAGTTCTTC

clone size: NA
J gene: TRBJ2-1
CDR3 length: 19
D gene: TRBD2
V gene: TRBV11-2
CDR3 protein: CASSDYWAGGPFPYNEQFF
CDR3 DNA: TGTGCCAGCAGCGACTATTGGGCGGGAGGGCCCTTCCCCTACAATGAGCAGTTCTTC

clone size: few
J gene: TRBJ1-5
CDR3 length: 17
D gene: TRBD1
V gene: TRBV19
CDR3 protein: CASSILPRQGWNQPQHF
CDR3 DNA: TGTGCCAGTAGTATTCTCCCGCGACAGGGGTGGAATCAGCCCCAGCATTTT

clone size: NA
J gene: TRBJ1-2
CDR3 length: 16
D gene: TRBD1
V gene: TRBV6-5
CDR3 protein: CASSYSLGTGNYGYTF
CDR3 DNA: TGTGCCAGCAGTTACTCCTTGGGGACAGGAAACTATGGCTACACCTTC

clone size: NA
J gene: TRBJ2-3
CDR3 length: 13
D gene: NA
V gene: TRBV7-2
CDR3 protein: CASSLGVGYTQYF
CDR3 DNA: TGTGCCAGCAGCCTAGGAGTGGGTTATACGCAGTATTTT

clone size: few
J gene: TRBJ2-5
CDR3 length: 15
D gene: TRBD2
V gene: TRBV19
CDR3 protein: CASSIASGTKETQYF
CDR3 DNA: TGTGCCAGTAGTATCGCTAGCGGGACTAAAGAGACCCAGTACTTC

clone size: NA
J gene: TRBJ1-1
CDR3 length: 14
D gene: TRBD1
V gene: TRBV29-1
CDR3 protein: CSVAHRDSSLRAFF
CDR3 DNA: TGCAGCGTCGCTCACCGGGACAGCTCTTTAAGGGCTTTCTTT

clone size: few
J gene: TRBJ1-4
CDR3 length: 14
D gene: TRBD1
V gene: TRBV7-8
CDR3 protein: CASRDRAKSEKLFF
CDR3 DNA: TGTGCCAGCAGGGACAGGGCGAAGAGTGAAAAACTGTTTTTT

clone size: few
J gene: TRBJ1-2
CDR3 length: 16
D gene: NA
V gene: TRBV7-2
CDR3 protein: CASSLKRGEANYGYTF
CDR3 DNA: TGTGCCAGCAGCTTAAAACGGGGAGAAGCTAACTATGGCTACACCTTC

clone size: few
J gene: TRBJ2-5
CDR3 length: 12
D gene: NA
V gene: TRBV12-3/TRBV12-4
CDR3 protein: CASSKTGKTQYF
CDR3 DNA: TGTGCCAGCAGTAAAACGGGGAAGACCCAGTACTTC

clone size: few
J gene: TRBJ1-1
CDR3 length: 15
D gene: NA
V gene: TRBV7-6
CDR3 protein: CASSLPPPLLTEAFF
CDR3 DNA: TGTGCCAGCAGCTTACCTCCCCCCCTGCTCACAGAAGCTTTCTTT

clone size: once
J gene: TRBJ1-1
CDR3 length: 14
D gene: NA
V gene: TRBV5-1
CDR3 protein: CASSLGGVNTEAFF
CDR3 DNA: TGCGCCAGCAGCTTAGGGGGGGTGAACACTGAAGCTTTCTTT

clone size: NA
J gene: TRBJ1-5
CDR3 length: 14
D gene: NA
V gene: TRBV19
CDR3 protein: CASRAVHSNQPQHF
CDR3 DNA: TGTGCCAGTAGGGCAGTCCATAGCAATCAGCCCCAGCATTTT

clone size: NA
J gene: TRBJ1-2
CDR3 length: 17
D gene: TRBD1
V gene: TRBV4-1
CDR3 protein: CASSQPGTGQGNYGYTF
CDR3 DNA: TGCGCCAGCAGCCAACCCGGGACAGGACAAGGAAACTATGGCTACACCTTC

clone size: few
J gene: TRBJ2-3
CDR3 length: 14
D gene: TRBD1
V gene: TRBV10-3
CDR3 protein: CAIKRTGSTDTQYF
CDR3 DNA: TGTGCCATCAAGAGGACAGGTTCCACAGATACGCAGTATTTT

clone size: NA
J gene: TRBJ1-2
CDR3 length: 16
D gene: NA
V gene: TRBV10-3
CDR3 protein: CAIRTKGPSENYGYTF
CDR3 DNA: TGTGCCATCAGGACGAAGGGGCCCTCAGAGAACTATGGCTACACCTTC

clone size: NA
J gene: TRBJ2-4
CDR3 length: 16
D gene: NA
V gene: TRBV12-3/TRBV12-4
CDR3 protein: CASSTGRSLAKNIQYF
CDR3 DNA: TGTGCCAGCAGCACAGGACGGTCCTTAGCCAAAAACATTCAGTACTTC

clone size: many
J gene: TRBJ1-1
CDR3 length: 16
D gene: TRBD1
V gene: TRBV5-1
CDR3 protein: CASSKYRGALNTEAFF
CDR3 DNA: TGCGCCAGCAGCAAATACAGGGGGGCGCTGAACACTGAAGCTTTCTTT

clone size: NA
J gene: TRBJ1-2
CDR3 length: 13
D gene: NA
V gene: TRBV5-1
CDR3 protein: CASSPQTGDGYTF
CDR3 DNA: TGCGCCAGCAGCCCCCAAACAGGTGACGGCTACACCTTC

clone size: many
J gene: TRBJ1-2
CDR3 length: 14
D gene: TRBD1
V gene: TRBV6-1
CDR3 protein: CASSRDSFNYGYTF
CDR3 DNA: TGTGCCAGCAGCCGGGACAGCTTTAACTATGGCTACACCTTC

clone size: NA
J gene: TRBJ2-1
CDR3 length: 16
D gene: TRBD1
V gene: TRBV27
CDR3 protein: CASSFLQGDGLGEQFF
CDR3 DNA: TGTGCCAGCAGTTTCCTCCAGGGGGACGGTCTTGGTGAGCAGTTCTTC